This TCR beta chain was sequenced in a study of CD8 T cells in ankylosing spondylitis. From the 5' RACE reads, TCRdb called clonotypes with MiXCR, one entry per CDR3 protein. The sample has about 30,000 distinct CDR3 sequences, 13% to 15% seen once. The sequenced sample consisted of blood. This sequence originates from a male donor with ankylosing spondylitis or in good health (not recorded which).

DNA for the CDR3: TGTGCCAGCAGCGAAAGGGCCGACCCTACAGATACGCAGTATTTT. This translates into CASSERADPTDTQYF. The genes are TRBV7-3 and TRBJ2-3; D unresolved. CDR3 length: 15 amino acids. With 5 bases removed from V and 3 bases from J, the gap between germline ends came to 15 bases. In germline, CDR1 is SGHTA, CDR2 FQGTGA.